The sample holds one count of the clone carrying this T cell receptor (beta chain). Its antigen remains unknown. In the PCR, 60 Vbeta and 13 Jbeta primers were used. This table comes from immunoSEQ multiplex PCR, and its TCRdb copy is limited to in-frame clones, with some not included. This table has over 80,000 clones, roughly 85% appearing once. These data come from a study of cytomegalovirus exposure and HLA in healthy donors. Study information: About 85 million unique TCR sequences came from HLA-typed donors in an early release. Broader study findings: Confirmation in vitro established that three CMV-associated chains were specific for CMV antigens.

Unrecorded immune exposure was likely among donors, who were nominally healthy when sampled. The sample taken for sequencing was PBMCs. The sequence was obtained from a female donor in good health and CMV-seronegative.

This chain's CDR3 is CASSLSPGTGRTGELFF. DNA for the CDR3: TGTGCCAGCAGTTTATCGCCAGGGACAGGGCGGACCGGGGAGCTGTTTTTT. This chain links TRBV27 with TRBJ2-2; the match to TRBD1 covers 9 bases. The length of the CDR3 is 17 residues. The J segment lost 5 bases and the V segment lost 0 bases, leaving 7 bases of the junction unmatched. Per germline, CDR1 MNHEY and CDR2 SMNVEV (reference sequence).